These 30 T cell receptor beta chains were sequenced from one sample in a study of blood T cell repertoires in COVID-19. Method: immunoSEQ multiplex PCR; TCRdb's copy keeps in-frame clones and lacks some. The data hold under 200,000 clones, with around 83% observed a single time. The sequencing sample was made of peripheral blood. Source of these receptors: a woman aged 40 to 50 with acute or convalescent COVID-19.

The chain couples TRBV5-6 to TRBJ1-2, with D perhaps TRBD1 (5 bases). The V gene's germline CDR1 is SGHDT and CDR2 YYEEEE. V gave up 3 bases and J gave up 12 bases, with 18 bases separating them. The CDR3 length is 13 residues. DNA of the CDR3: TGTGCCAGCAGCTCTTGGACACGTCCCAAAGACACCTTC. Translation: CASSSWTRPKDTF.

This chain connects TRBV2 to TRBJ2-2, with D unresolved. The V and J ends lost 6 bases and 2 bases respectively, with 10 bases between them. The CDR3 is 14 residues long. Per germline, CDR1 SNHLY and CDR2 FYNNEI. CDR3 amino acids: CASRVTFNTGELFF. In DNA, the CDR3 is TGTGCCAGCAGGGTGACTTTTAACACCGGGGAGCTGTTTTTT.

The chain uses TRBV7-8 and TRBJ2-5; TRBD1 aligns across 9 bases. CDR3 length: 14 residues. V lost 5 bases and J lost 3; bases outside the gene matches: 4. CDR1 and CDR2 from the germline V gene are SGHVS and FQNEAQ. CDR3 nucleotides: TGTGCCAGCAGCCCTGGGACAGGGAAAGAGACCCAGTACTTC. Encoded protein: CASSPGTGKETQYF. Combining the CDR3 with reference TRBV7-8 and TRBJ2-5 gives the whole variable domain GAGVSQSPRYKVAKRGQDVALRCDPISGHVSLFWYQQALGQGPEFLTYFQNEAQLDKSGLPSDRFFAERPEGSVSTLKIQRTQQEDSAVYLCASSPGTGKETQYFGPGTRLLVL.

The V gene is TRBV4-1, the J gene TRBJ2-7; TRBD2 matches at 7 bases. Germline V gene data show CDR1 as MGHRA and CDR2 as YSYEKL. With V trimmed by 3 bases and J by 0 bases, 8 bases remained unmatched. CDR3 length equals 16 residues. CDR3 sequence reads: CASSQTAGTTSYEQYF. For the CDR3, the DNA is TGCGCCAGCAGCCAGACCGCCGGGACTACCTCCTACGAGCAGTACTTC.

V gene TRBV19 combines with J gene TRBJ1-2; 10 bases match TRBD1. The CDR3 runs 15 residues. V dropped 5 bases and J dropped 6; count of bases not matched to a gene: 9. Germline V CDR1 and CDR2: LNHDA, SQIVND (reference sequence). The CDR3 DNA reads TGTGCCAGTAGTCCTAGACAGGGGGCGTTGGATGGCTACACCTTC. Translating gives CASSPRQGALDGYTF.

The rearrangement uses TRBV5-1 and TRBJ2-1; a possible D gene is TRBD1 (6 bases). The CDR3 is 12 amino acids. Trimming cost V 3 bases and J 15 bases, with 16 bases left between them. Germline assignment: CDR1 SGHRS and CDR2 YFSETQ. The CDR3 spells CASSSSRDIPFF. CDR3 sequence (DNA): TGCGCCAGCAGCTCCTCTAGGGACATTCCGTTCTTC.

The chain is built from TRBV28 and TRBJ1-1; 11 bases are shared with TRBD1. The CDR3 length is 17 residues. V shed 11 bases, J shed 1 base, and the junction held 15 bases outside the gene matches. In germline, CDR1 is MDHEN, CDR2 SYDVKM. CDR3 in DNA: TGTGCCGGCCCGGGACAGGGGGGTTCGATGTCGAACACTGAAGCTTTCTTT. It yields the protein CAGPGQGGSMSNTEAFF.

The chain carries TRBV28 and TRBJ2-5, with 7 bases fitting TRBD2. CDR3 length: 14 amino acids. Germline CDR1 reads MDHEN; CDR2 reads SYDVKM. Trimming removed 5 bases from V and 3 bases from J; junction bases left unmatched: 6. The DNA of the CDR3 is TGTGCCAGCAGTCTTGGGACTATTGAAGAGACCCAGTACTTC. Translating it yields CASSLGTIEETQYF.

The chain recombines TRBV19 with TRBJ2-6, with TRBD1 as a possible D gene (5 bases). This CDR3 contains 18 residues. Trimming cost V 1 base and J 0 bases, with 13 bases left between them. Looked up from germline, CDR1 is LNHDA and CDR2 is SQIVND (reference sequence). CDR3 residues: CASSIGAGSSSGANVLTF. CDR3 sequence (DNA): TGTGCCAGTAGTATAGGGGCAGGGTCGAGCTCTGGGGCCAACGTCCTGACTTTC.

This clone has a handful of counts. The chain links TRBV19 to TRBJ1-5; maybe TRBD1 (5 bases). The CDR3 totals 13 residues. Trimming took off 11 bases at V and 6 bases at J, with 17 bases between the two ends. Germline values: CDR1 LNHDA, CDR2 SQIVND (reference sequence). The CDR3 here is CAVGGIGPQPQHF. The CDR3 nucleotides read TGTGCCGTGGGGGGGATAGGCCCTCAGCCCCAGCATTTT.

The V gene is TRBV28, the J gene TRBJ1-4, with TRBD1 matching over 7 bases. The germline CDR1 and CDR2 sequences are MDHEN and SYDVKM. J gave up 7 bases and V 3 bases, and 11 bases lay outside the gene matches. This CDR3 is built from 16 residues. Written as DNA, the CDR3 is TGTGCCAGCAGTTTCGAACACACAGGGGACGGTGAAAAACTGTTTTTT. Its translation: CASSFEHTGDGEKLFF.

The genes are TRBV9 and TRBJ2-3; 14 bases fit TRBD2. The trim removed 2 bases at V and 5 bases at J, leaving 1 base unmatched. CDR3 size: 15 residues. Germline V gives CDR1 SGDLS, CDR2 YYNGEE. The CDR3, as DNA: TGTGCCAGCAGCGTCGGGACTAGCGGGGGAGATACGCAGTATTTT. Its translation: CASSVGTSGGDTQYF.

The J gene is TRBJ2-7, the V gene TRBV6-5; TRBD2 matches at 15 bases. The germline gives CDR1 MNHEY, CDR2 SVGAGI. Trimming took 8 bases from V and 1 from J; bases not matched to a gene: 3. The CDR3 has 15 amino acids. The CDR3 sequence is CASEGLAGGSYEQYF. CDR3 nucleotide sequence: TGTGCCAGCGAGGGACTAGCGGGAGGTTCCTACGAGCAGTACTTC.

This chain links TRBV7-8 with TRBJ1-5; perhaps TRBD1 as D (5 bases). Trimming pared 3 bases from V and 0 bases from J, leaving 18 bases between. Germline assignment: CDR1 SGHVS and CDR2 FQNEAQ. There are 18 residues in the CDR3. The CDR3 spells CASSLGQLPLNSNQPQHF. The CDR3 DNA is TGTGCCAGCAGCTTGGGGCAGCTACCACTCAATAGCAATCAGCCCCAGCATTTT.

This clone occurred once. This chain connects TRBV4-2 to TRBJ1-3; D is unresolved. Trimming stripped 2 bases from V and 2 bases from J, with 13 bases between. The germline gives CDR1 LGHNA, CDR2 YNFKEQ. The CDR3 runs to 16 residues. DNA of the CDR3: TGTGCCAGCAGCCAAAACACCGCGGGGACTGGAAACACCATATATTTT. It encodes CASSQNTAGTGNTIYF.

The chain links TRBV19 to TRBJ1-2, with a weak D call TRBD1 (5 bases). V was trimmed by 6 bases and J by 1 base, leaving 9 bases between them. CDR1 and CDR2 (germline): LNHDA, SQIVND (reference sequence). The CDR3 runs to 13 residues. DNA of the CDR3: TGTGCCAGTAGAGACAGCTTTAACTATGGCTACACCTTC. It yields the protein CASRDSFNYGYTF.

The chain employs TRBV28 and TRBJ2-5, with 7 bases matching TRBD1. CDR1 MDHEN and CDR2 SYDVKM come from the germline V gene. This CDR3 has 16 amino acids. V was pared by 4 bases and J by 1 base, with 9 bases of the junction left unmatched. CDR3 in amino acids: CASSSPVRDSQETQYF. The CDR3 DNA follows: TGTGCCAGCAGTTCCCCCGTTAGGGACAGCCAAGAGACCCAGTACTTC.

The chain recombines TRBV2 with TRBJ1-6; 10 nucleotides match TRBD1. The junction had 5 bases not matched to a gene; V was cut back by 4 bases and J by 8 bases. CDR1 is SNHLY and CDR2 is FYNNEI in the germline V gene. This CDR3 has 15 residues. This CDR3 reads CASSVRDRGDSPLHF. CDR3 nucleotide sequence: TGTGCCAGCAGTGTAAGGGACAGGGGTGATTCACCCCTCCACTTT.

J is TRBJ1-5 and V is TRBV6-6, with 9 bases fitting TRBD1. Trimming cost V 6 bases and J 1 base; bases outside gene matches: 4. The CDR3 sequence is 15 residues long. CDR1 and CDR2 (germline): MNHNY, SVGAGI (reference sequence). The CDR3 nucleotides are TGTGCCAGCAGCCCACAGGGGGCGAGCAATCAGCCCCAGCATTTT. Translation gives CASSPQGASNQPQHF.

The rearrangement links TRBV11-3 to TRBJ2-1, with TRBD1 as a possible D gene (6 bases). The ends were cut back, 0 bases at V and 0 bases at J, with 12 bases in the middle. This CDR3 region has 17 residues. Germline CDR1 and CDR2: SGHNT and YENEEA. The chain's CDR3 is CASSLEYQGSSYNEQFF. The CDR3 nucleotides are TGTGCCAGCAGCTTAGAATACCAGGGGAGCTCCTACAATGAGCAGTTCTTC.

This sequence joins TRBV2 and TRBJ2-1, with D maybe TRBD1 (5 bases). Germline V gene data show CDR1 as SNHLY and CDR2 as FYNNEI. V was cut by 4 bases and J by 4 bases, with 14 bases left in between. The CDR3 has 15 residues. CDR3 DNA: TGTGCCAGCAGTGTGGGGCCCCCCGTTTACAATGAGCAGTTCTTC. Its protein is CASSVGPPVYNEQFF.

The chain combines TRBV7-2 with TRBJ2-7, with TRBD1 matching 8 bases. The germline V gene has CDR1 SGHTA and CDR2 FQGNSA. With V trimmed by 2 bases and J by 1 base, 7 bases remained unmatched. The CDR3 is made up of 16 amino acids. The CDR3 DNA follows: TGTGCCAGCAGCTTAATTATTACAGGGGGATCCTACGAGCAGTACTTC. This translates into CASSLIITGGSYEQYF.

This clone was seen a single time. This chain links TRBV19 with TRBJ2-5; TRBD2 matches 14 bases. J lost 5 bases, V lost 6 bases, and 14 bases had no gene match. The CDR3 is made up of 18 amino acids. Germline-derived CDR1 and CDR2 are LNHDA and SQIVND (reference sequence). The CDR3 protein is CASSTGRTSGRREETQYF. The CDR3 DNA reads TGTGCCAGTAGCACCGGGAGGACTAGCGGGAGGAGAGAGGAGACCCAGTACTTC.

The chain carries TRBV7-3 and TRBJ1-1, with D tentatively TRBD1 (6 bases). The CDR3 is made up of 15 amino acids. Trimming took off 1 base at V and 7 bases at J, with 16 bases between the two ends. The germline CDR1 and CDR2 sequences are SGHTA and FQGTGA. CDR3 sequence: CASSLKSGGTHEAFF. CDR3 DNA: TGTGCCAGCAGCTTAAAGTCGGGTGGGACACATGAAGCTTTCTTT.

The chain is built from TRBV4-2 and TRBJ2-7, with TRBD2 matching 7 bases. CDR1 and CDR2 from the germline V gene are LGHNA and YNFKEQ. J was trimmed by 1 base and V by 1 base; bases with no gene match: 7. CDR3 length equals 16 residues. The CDR3 DNA is TGTGCCAGCAGCCAAGCCAGCGGGATCGGGTCCTACGAGCAGTACTTC. Amino acid sequence: CASSQASGIGSYEQYF.

This clone was seen once. The gene calls are TRBV7-9 and TRBJ1-1, with D possibly TRBD1 on 6 matching bases. There are 16 residues in the CDR3. Germline V gene data show CDR1 as SEHNR and CDR2 as FQNEAQ (reference sequence). V was trimmed by 5 bases and J by 6 bases, leaving 22 bases between them. This CDR3 is CASSQGGGHRGAEAFF. The CDR3 DNA sequence: TGTGCCAGCAGCCAAGGGGGGGGACACCGGGGCGCTGAAGCTTTCTTT.

This clone has only one observation. Germline and junction disagree at one end, which may indicate a read error. The chain combines TRBV13 with TRBJ1-1, with no clear D. The germline V gene encodes CDR1 PRHDT and CDR2 FYEKMQ (reference sequence). This CDR3 is built from 15 residues. DNA for the CDR3: TGTGCCAGCAGCTTAATGTCGGGTTGGAACGCTGAAGCTTTCTTT. Translating it yields CASSLMSGWNAEAFF.

The V and J genes are TRBV4-2 and TRBJ1-5, with D possibly TRBD1 on 6 matching bases. Germline CDR1 is LGHNA and CDR2 is YNFKEQ. This CDR3 is built from 14 residues. The V end was cut by 1 base, the J end by 4 bases, with 8 bases between. The CDR3 here is CASSQGQGNQPQHF. Here the CDR3 DNA reads TGTGCCAGCAGCCAAGGGCAGGGGAATCAGCCCCAGCATTTT.

V and J are TRBV18 and TRBJ2-1; 10 nucleotides match TRBD2. Trimming removed 3 bases from V and 9 bases from J; junction bases left unmatched: 8. The germline gives CDR1 KGHSH, CDR2 LQKENI. The CDR3 has 15 residues. Written as DNA, the CDR3 is TGTGCCAGCTCACCGTCAGTAGCGGGAGGCTCTGAGCAGTTCTTC. It translates to CASSPSVAGGSEQFF.

The J gene is TRBJ2-7, the V gene TRBV7-3, with 7 bases lining up with TRBD1. V trimming: 5 bases; J trimming: 2 bases; junction bases outside the gene matches: 12. The CDR3 spans 16 residues. Germline values: CDR1 SGHTA, CDR2 FQGTGA. The CDR3 loop is CASSPWARGRPYEQYF. The CDR3 nucleotides are TGTGCCAGCAGCCCCTGGGCCAGGGGGAGACCCTACGAGCAGTACTTC.